The rows below give T cell receptor beta chains drawn from one sample of a study of blood T cell repertoires in COVID-19. The data were produced by immunoSEQ multiplex PCR, yet TCRdb's version contains in-frame clones alone and is incomplete. The sample shows 200,000 to 250,000 clones, around 86% of them seen only once. The sample was peripheral blood. The receptors were sampled from a woman aged 45-59 years with COVID-19, enrolled during active disease. The CDR3 runs from the conserved cysteine through the conserved F or W. A D gene is named only where the DNA matches it firmly. Clone sizes are given selectively: once, few, many, or a class where the clone is expanded.

j_call: TRBJ2-1
d_call: TRBD1
clone_size: .
v_call: TRBV10-2
cdr3_nt: TGCGCCAGCAGTTCGACAGGGGATTATGACAATGAGCAGTTCTTC
cdr3_aa: CASSSTGDYDNEQFF

j_call: TRBJ1-2
d_call: TRBD1
clone_size: .
v_call: TRBV15
cdr3_nt: TGTGCCACCAGCAGAGTCCCGGGACAGGGTTCCTATGGCTACACCTTC
cdr3_aa: CATSRVPGQGSYGYTF

j_call: TRBJ1-2
d_call: TRBD1
clone_size: .
v_call: TRBV4-2
cdr3_nt: TGTGCCAGCAGCCAAACAGGGACAGGGGGGTGGGATGGCTACACCTTC
cdr3_aa: CASSQTGTGGWDGYTF

j_call: TRBJ1-2
d_call: .
clone_size: .
v_call: TRBV10-3
cdr3_nt: TGTGCCATCAGTGAAGATCCCGGGGGGGCTTTTTATGGCTACACCTTC
cdr3_aa: CAISEDPGGAFYGYTF

j_call: TRBJ2-7
d_call: .
clone_size: .
v_call: TRBV7-2
cdr3_nt: TGTGCCAGCAGCCCTAGGGCGGGCTCCTACGAGCAGTACTTC
cdr3_aa: CASSPRAGSYEQYF

j_call: TRBJ2-1
d_call: .
clone_size: .
v_call: TRBV11-2
cdr3_nt: TGTGCCAGCAGCTTGGGGACTGACAGATACAATGAGCAGTTCTTC
cdr3_aa: CASSLGTDRYNEQFF

j_call: TRBJ2-1
d_call: TRBD1
clone_size: .
v_call: TRBV2
cdr3_nt: TGTGCCAGCAACGGACAGGGTTTCAATGAGCAGTTCTTC
cdr3_aa: CASNGQGFNEQFF

j_call: TRBJ2-3
d_call: .
clone_size: .
v_call: TRBV28
cdr3_nt: TGTGCCAGCTGTCCTTTATCGGGGGTAACAGATACGCAGTATTTT
cdr3_aa: CASCPLSGVTDTQYF

j_call: TRBJ2-5
d_call: TRBD2
clone_size: .
v_call: TRBV11-2
cdr3_nt: TGTGCCAGCGCGGGGGTCCAAGAGACCCAGTACTTC
cdr3_aa: CASAGVQETQYF

j_call: TRBJ1-1
d_call: .
clone_size: .
v_call: TRBV5-4
cdr3_nt: TGTGCCAGCCTGGATAAGGGGCGGGAAAGGACTGAAGCTTTCTTT
cdr3_aa: CASLDKGRERTEAFF

j_call: TRBJ1-2
d_call: .
clone_size: .
v_call: TRBV18
cdr3_nt: TGTGCCAGCTCACCGGGGCAGGACTATGGCTACACCTTC
cdr3_aa: CASSPGQDYGYTF

j_call: TRBJ1-2
d_call: TRBD1
clone_size: .
v_call: TRBV28
cdr3_nt: TGTGCCAGCAGTTTAATATTGGGGACAGGGCGCAACTACACCTTC
cdr3_aa: CASSLILGTGRNYTF

j_call: TRBJ1-2
d_call: .
clone_size: .
v_call: TRBV20-1
cdr3_nt: TGCAGTGCTAGACCGGAGGGCGGCTACACCTTC
cdr3_aa: CSARPEGGYTF

j_call: TRBJ1-1
d_call: .
clone_size: .
v_call: TRBV3-1/TRBV3-2
cdr3_nt: TGTGCCAGCAGCCAAGCAGGGGTGGGTAGCACTGAAGCTTTCTTT
cdr3_aa: CASSQAGVGSTEAFF

j_call: TRBJ1-3
d_call: TRBD1
clone_size: .
v_call: TRBV29-1
cdr3_nt: TGCAGCGTTGCCAGGGGGCTTGGAAACACCATATATTTT
cdr3_aa: CSVARGLGNTIYF

j_call: TRBJ1-4
d_call: .
clone_size: .
v_call: TRBV4-3
cdr3_nt: TGCGCCAGCAGCCAAGATTCCGTCGGTACTAATGAAAAACTGTTTTTT
cdr3_aa: CASSQDSVGTNEKLFF

j_call: TRBJ2-2
d_call: TRBD1
clone_size: once
v_call: TRBV9
cdr3_nt: TGTGCCAGCAGCATCCAACAGGGGAGAGGCACCGGGGAGCTGTTTTTT
cdr3_aa: CASSIQQGRGTGELFF

j_call: TRBJ2-2
d_call: TRBD1
clone_size: .
v_call: TRBV24-1
cdr3_nt: TGTGCCACCAGTGATCCTTTCAGGGGGCTGAACACCGGGGAGCTGTTTTTT
cdr3_aa: CATSDPFRGLNTGELFF

j_call: TRBJ2-3
d_call: TRBD1
clone_size: .
v_call: TRBV11-3
cdr3_nt: TGTGCCAGCAGCACAGGGGGGGATACGCAGTATTTT
cdr3_aa: CASSTGGDTQYF

j_call: TRBJ2-1
d_call: .
clone_size: .
v_call: TRBV19
cdr3_nt: TGTGCCAGTAGTCCCCGCGGCCCCTACAATGAGCAGTTCTTC
cdr3_aa: CASSPRGPYNEQFF